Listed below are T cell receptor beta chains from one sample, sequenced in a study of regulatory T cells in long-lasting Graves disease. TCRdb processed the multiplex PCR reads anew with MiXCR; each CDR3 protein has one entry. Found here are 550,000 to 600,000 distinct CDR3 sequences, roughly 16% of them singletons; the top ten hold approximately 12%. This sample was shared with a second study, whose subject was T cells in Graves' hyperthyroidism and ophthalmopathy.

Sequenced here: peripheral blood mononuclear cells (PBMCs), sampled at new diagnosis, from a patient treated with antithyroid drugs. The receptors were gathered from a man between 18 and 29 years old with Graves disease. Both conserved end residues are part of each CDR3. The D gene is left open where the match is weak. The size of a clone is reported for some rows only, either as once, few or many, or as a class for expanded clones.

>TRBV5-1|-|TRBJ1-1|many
TGCGCCAGCAGCTTATTGCCGGGACGTAACACTGAAGCTTTCTTT
CASSLLPGRNTEAFF
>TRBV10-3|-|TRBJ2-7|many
TGTGCCATCAGGCTTGAGTCGGATACGGGGGCGAAAGAGCAGTACTTC
CAIRLESDTGAKEQYF
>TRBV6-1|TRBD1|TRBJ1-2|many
TGTGCCAGCAGTGAAAGGACAGGCTATGGCTACACCTTC
CASSERTGYGYTF
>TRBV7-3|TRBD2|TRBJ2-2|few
TGTGCCAGCAGCTTTAGCGGGAGCGCGAACACCGGGGAGCTGTTTTTT
CASSFSGSANTGELFF
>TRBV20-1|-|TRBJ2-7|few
TGCAGTGCTAAAGACCGACTAGAGCAGTACTTC
CSAKDRLEQYF
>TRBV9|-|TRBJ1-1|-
TGTGCCAGCAGCACTCAGAACACTGAAGCTTTCTTT
CASSTQNTEAFF
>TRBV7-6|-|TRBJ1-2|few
TGTGCCAGCAGCCTACACCCTCGGGACGGGCGCTATGGCTACACCTTC
CASSLHPRDGRYGYTF
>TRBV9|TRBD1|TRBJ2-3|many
TGTGCCAGCAGCGGTGGACAGGGGAGAGATACGCAGTATTTT
CASSGGQGRDTQYF
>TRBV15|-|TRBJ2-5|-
TGTGCCACCAGCAGAGATAGCGGCAGGGCGACCGAGACCCAGTACTTC
CATSRDSGRATETQYF
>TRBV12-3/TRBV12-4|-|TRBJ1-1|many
TGTGCCAGCAGGTTGGGGGGGATGAACACTGAAGCTTTCTTT
CASRLGGMNTEAFF
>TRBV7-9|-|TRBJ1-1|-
TGTGCCAGCAGCTTGGCCAAACAGGCCGGGTCCGAAGCTTTCTTT
CASSLAKQAGSEAFF
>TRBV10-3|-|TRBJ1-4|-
TGTGCCATCAGTGAGGAGGCGTGGGGGGATGAAAAACTGTTTTTT
CAISEEAWGDEKLFF
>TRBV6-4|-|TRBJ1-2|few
TGTGCCGGTCGCCCAGGGGATGTCTACACCTTC
CAGRPGDVYTF
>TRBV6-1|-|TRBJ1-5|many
TGTGCCAGCAACTCCCCTCTGGGAATGAGGGTCAATCAGCCCCAGCATTTT
CASNSPLGMRVNQPQHF
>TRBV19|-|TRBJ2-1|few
TGTGCCAGTAGTAATGGAGGGAGTGCCTACAATGAGCAGTTCTTC
CASSNGGSAYNEQFF
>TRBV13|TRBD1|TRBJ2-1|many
TGTGCCAGCAGCTTAGTTTCCGGGACAGTCAATGAGCAGTTCTTC
CASSLVSGTVNEQFF
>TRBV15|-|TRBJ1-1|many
TGTGCCACCAGAGAAAAGAAAAAGGGGAGCACTGAAGCTTTCTTT
CATREKKKGSTEAFF
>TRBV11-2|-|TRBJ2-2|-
TGTGCCAGCAGCGGGGAGGGACAGATCCTCACCGGGGAGCTGTTTTTT
CASSGEGQILTGELFF
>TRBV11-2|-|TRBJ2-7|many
TGTGCCAGCAGCTTTGCGGGGAACGCCTACGAGCAGTACTTC
CASSFAGNAYEQYF
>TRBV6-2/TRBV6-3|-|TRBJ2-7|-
TGTGCCAGCAGGGACTCTTTGTACGAGCAGTACTTC
CASRDSLYEQYF
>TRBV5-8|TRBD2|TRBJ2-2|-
TGTGCCAGCAGCCCTTCTAGCGGGCGGAACACCGGGGAGCTGTTTTTT
CASSPSSGRNTGELFF
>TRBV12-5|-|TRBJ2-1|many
TGTGCTAGTGGCCCTGTTCTCAATGAGCAGTTCTTC
CASGPVLNEQFF
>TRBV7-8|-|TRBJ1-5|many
TGTGCCAGCAGCTTAGAACAGTTTAGTAGCAATCAGCCCCAGCATTTT
CASSLEQFSSNQPQHF
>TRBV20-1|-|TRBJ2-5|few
TGCAGTGCTAGCGGCGTATTCACGCAAGAGACCCAGTACTTC
CSASGVFTQETQYF
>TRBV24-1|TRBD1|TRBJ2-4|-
TGTGCCACCAGTGACCCAATCGCAGGGGGCGCCGGAAACATTCAGTACTTC
CATSDPIAGGAGNIQYF
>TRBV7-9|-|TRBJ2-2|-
TGTGCCAGCAGCTTAACATCGGGACCCCGTACCGGGGAGCTGTTTTTT
CASSLTSGPRTGELFF
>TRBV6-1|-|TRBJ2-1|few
TGTGCCAGCAGTCTCGTCGTAGGAGGGAGGAGTGAGCAGTTCTTC
CASSLVVGGRSEQFF
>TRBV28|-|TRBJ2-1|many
TGTGCCAGCAGTTTGAGCCTCAATGAGCAGTTCTTC
CASSLSLNEQFF
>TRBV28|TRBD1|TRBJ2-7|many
TGTGCCAGCAGTTTAACAAGACAGGGGGTTTACTACGAGCAGTACTTC
CASSLTRQGVYYEQYF
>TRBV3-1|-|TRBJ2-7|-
TGTGCCAGCAGCCAAGGTAATCCCGCCGGGCAGTACTTC
CASSQGNPAGQYF
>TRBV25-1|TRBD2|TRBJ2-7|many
TGTGCCAGCAGGCGCTTCGGGGGGTTAGATGAGCAGTACTTC
CASRRFGGLDEQYF
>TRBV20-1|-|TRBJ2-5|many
TGCAGTACAACTCCGCTAAAGGGAGTGCGGGAGACCCAGTACTTC
CSTTPLKGVRETQYF
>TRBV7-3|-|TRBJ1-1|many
TGTGCCAGCAGCTTAAGTCGCGGGAGTAGCACTGAAGCTTTCTTT
CASSLSRGSSTEAFF
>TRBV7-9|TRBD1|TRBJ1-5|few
TGTGCCAGCAGCTCTCTGGAGGGGACAGGGTATAGCAATCAGCCCCAGCATTTT
CASSSLEGTGYSNQPQHF